This T cell receptor (beta chain) was captured by sequencing in a study of T cells in Graves' hyperthyroidism and ophthalmopathy (dated by TCRdb to between 2018 and 2020). As for the study more broadly: Peripheral blood samples were taken at the time of initial diagnosis, prior to any treatment. To identify distinguishing TCR V-J signatures, a discovery cohort of about 100 patients was used, comprising 40 to 45 with Graves' ophthalmopathy and around 57 with stable Graves' hyperthyroidism. Prospective prediction of ophthalmopathy was tested in an independent validation cohort consisting of about 20 hyperthyroidism patients and more than 15 patients who later progressed to ophthalmopathy. The 85 to 100 discovery patients were divided at random into training and test sets in a 7:3 ratio. In several Graves' hyperthyroidism patients, the study also compared T-cell repertoires from thyroid tissue with T-cell repertoires from blood. After blood sampling, hyperthyroidism patients were treated with methimazole at a starting dose of 30 mg daily, and ophthalmopathy patients were treated with high-dose intravenous methylprednisolone. The paper describes TCR Vbeta CDR3 sequencing of roughly 130 peripheral blood samples, made up of 43 ophthalmopathy patients, 70 to 75 hyperthyroidism patients and 17 progressor patients.

What the study reported, not specific to this receptor: Most expanded thyroid clonotypes (frequency above 0.001) were also detected in blood, suggesting blood repertoires may reflect thyroid immune responses. In validation, the model predicted progression to ophthalmopathy with about 71% sensitivity and about 72% specificity, a median of around six months before onset. No statistical method was used to set the sample size in advance, and investigators knew the group allocation. A 13 V-J signature model separated ophthalmopathy from stable hyperthyroidism, with around 88% sensitivity and 81.08% specificity in cross-validation and 80%/75% in testing.

CDR1 and CDR2 are drawn from the germline V gene (reference sequence): MNHEY, SMNVEV. The CDR3 spans 16 residues, from the cysteine through the phenylalanine. Solely the CDR3 DNA is kept, with 48 bases framed from the first base. Trimming accounts for 5 bases at V and 0 bases at J, while the number of junction bases matched to no gene is 5. A patient counted as having stable Graves' hyperthyroidism if no progression to ophthalmopathy occurred over 18 months of follow-up. The hyperthyroidism patients were between 18 and 65 years old and newly diagnosed, with a disease duration of less than 2 months. Patients with uncontrolled infections, other autoimmune diseases, pregnancy or lactation were excluded. Diagnoses were established on the basis of clinical symptoms, serum thyroxine and TRAb, thyroid ultrasound, and orbital computed tomography. PBMCs were isolated from about 9.1 ml of fresh peripheral blood by Ficoll-Paque density gradient centrifugation. Total RNA was extracted with Trizol reagent, and quality was checked on an Agilent 2100 Bioanalyzer.

This clonotype has just a few counts. The specificity of this receptor is unknown. Within one base of it there is no much larger clone, and no base qualities were kept. TCR beta CDR3 regions were amplified from RNA transcripts. The first round of RT-PCR for the TCR CDR3 was performed with the HTBI primer set and the Qiagen OneStep RT-PCR kit. A second multiplex PCR round built the libraries, followed by size selection and purification. Sequencing of the libraries was done on an Illumina HiSeq2000 using paired-end 100 bp reads. Concerning the study's data processing: SOAPnuke was used to process the raw data, removing reads that contained adapters or uncalled bases, had a mean Phred below 15, or lacked an exact match to the constant primer or identifier. High-quality paired reads were merged using COPE v1.2.5, and each unique nucleotide sequence was defined as a clonotype. Clonotypes were aligned to IMGT TRBV, TRBD and TRBJ reference segments using MiTCR v1.1. The analysis was restricted to V-J combinations with a frequency above 0.0001, which together covered 99% to 99.2% of the repertoires. A TCS score was defined as the ratio between F50 (clonal expansion) and ExV (chaos), using BLOSUM62-based TCRdist between CDR3 peptides within each V-J. Welch's t-statistics and random forest reduced 500 to 550 V-J features to 13, which were used in a naive Bayes classifier (R e1071). Using fastp at Q25 and MiXCR, TCRdb reprocessed the public reads and kept productive beta chains. Merged by CDR3 protein, the rows form single entries marked with the most common genes and DNA. The V and J calls come from TCRdb's annotation, not from the publication. Across this sample there are about 400,000 distinct CDR3 sequences, with about 15% seen only once. The top ten constitute approximately 30% of the sample.

This receptor was taken from a woman aged 25 to 39 with Graves' hyperthyroidism. Sequenced sample: blood. The rearranged segments are TRBV27 and TRBJ1-2, and TRBD1 matches 11 of the central bases. For the CDR3, the sequence is CASSADRGQPNYGYTF. In nucleotide form, the sequence is TGTGCCAGCAGTGCGGACAGGGGGCAACCTAACTATGGCTACACCTTC.